This TCR beta chain derives from a study of T cells after posttransplantation cyclophosphamide. Whole-study findings and limits: Donor-recipient repertoire similarity was low at 1-2 months, rising over year one. TRB overlap between skin or GI tissue T cells and blood was limited.

Controls had myeloablative marrow grafts with methotrexate and calcineurin inhibitor, sampled at 1 year. CDR3 length: 15 amino acids. Germline CDR1 SGHTA, CDR2 FQGNSA. J lost 3 bases, V lost 6 bases, and 5 bases had no gene match. Sequencing used immunoSEQ multiplex PCR; TCRdb keeps in-frame clones, though not all of them. The sample has 15,000 to 18,000 clones; almost 85% are singletons. Comment on this clone: Its antigen remains unknown.

Sequencing used PBMCs, obtained more than 350 days after allogeneic stem cell transplant with calcineurin inhibitor and methotrexate. The receptor was isolated from a young adult male patient who received an allogeneic stem cell transplant from a related donor, was CMV-positive, and had no GVHD. Some T cells may be provided by the graft donor. The chain uses TRBV7-2 and TRBJ2-1; 10 bases are a match to TRBD2. CDR3 bases: TGTGCCAGCAGTATAACTAGCGGGAACTACAATGAGCAGTTCTTC. Translation gives CASSITSGNYNEQFF.